This is a list of T cell receptor beta chains from one sample in a study of blood T cell repertoires in COVID-19. Clones were read by immunoSEQ multiplex PCR, and TCRdb kept only the in-frame ones, dropping some. The top ten hold about a fifth of the sample, which has a few thousand clones, roughly 70% seen once. Material: peripheral blood. Every receptor here comes from an older man with active COVID-19. The CDR3 runs from the conserved cysteine through the conserved F or W. Each record gives: D gene, J gene, clone size, V gene, CDR3 DNA, CDR3 protein. D genes are given only for firm matches. Only part of the rows carry a size: once, few, many, or a class if the clone is expanded.

>-|TRBJ1-2|-|TRBV3-1/TRBV3-2
TGTGCCAGCAGCCAAGGTCGGGGGGCCAAATATGGCTACACCTTC
CASSQGRGAKYGYTF
>TRBD1|TRBJ1-1|-|TRBV12-3/TRBV12-4
TGTGCCAGCAGAAAGGACAGGGCCACTGAAGCTTTCTTT
CASRKDRATEAFF
>TRBD1|TRBJ2-5|-|TRBV7-3
TGTGCCAGCAGTAAAACCCCTGGACAGGGAACCGAGACCCAGTACTTC
CASSKTPGQGTETQYF
>-|TRBJ1-5|-|TRBV5-6
TGTGCCAGCAGCATGCGGACACCCGATCAGCCCCAGCATTTT
CASSMRTPDQPQHF
>-|TRBJ1-4|-|TRBV4-1
TGCGCCAGCAGCCAAGCCTCAGGGTCCTGGGAAAAACTGTTTTTT
CASSQASGSWEKLFF
>TRBD1|TRBJ1-1|-|TRBV20-1
TGCAGTGCTAGTTGGACAGGGGGGATGAACACTGAAGCTTTCTTT
CSASWTGGMNTEAFF
>-|TRBJ2-7|medium-sized|TRBV25-1
TGTGCCAGCAGTCCACTGGGCCCGGGGGACGAGCAGTACTTC
CASSPLGPGDEQYF
>TRBD1|TRBJ2-1|-|TRBV6-4
TGTGCCAGCAGTGACTACGGGACAGGCTACAATGAGCAGTTCTTC
CASSDYGTGYNEQFF
>-|TRBJ2-3|-|TRBV27
TGTGCCAGCAGTTGGACAGAGAGCACAGATACGCAGTATTTT
CASSWTESTDTQYF
>TRBD1|TRBJ2-1|-|TRBV12-5
TGTGCTAGTGGTTTTTGGCCGCAGGGGGACTACAATGAGCAGTTCTTC
CASGFWPQGDYNEQFF
>-|TRBJ2-1|few|TRBV14
TGTGCCAGCAGCCAAGAAAGGGGGTACAATGAGCAGTTCTTC
CASSQERGYNEQFF
>TRBD1|TRBJ1-1|-|TRBV14
TGTGCCAGCAGCTTGACAGGGGGCACTGAAGCTTTCTTT
CASSLTGGTEAFF
>-|TRBJ1-2|few|TRBV4-2
TGTGCCAGCAGCCCCCCCGGGGAAGTCTCACCCTATGGCTACACCTTC
CASSPPGEVSPYGYTF
>TRBD2|TRBJ2-1|-|TRBV19
TGTGCCAGTAGTAGCGCCGGACTAGCGGGAGAGGTTGGTGAGCAGTTCTTC
CASSSAGLAGEVGEQFF
>-|TRBJ2-3|-|TRBV2
TGTGCCAGCAGTGAAAGTTCAGGGGTCTACACAGATACGCAGTATTTT
CASSESSGVYTDTQYF
>-|TRBJ2-2|few|TRBV4-1
TGCGCCAGCAGCCAAGATCCGTATACCGGGGAGCTGTTTTTT
CASSQDPYTGELFF
>-|TRBJ2-3|-|TRBV12-3/TRBV12-4
TGTGCCAGCAGAGTAGTGGCAGATACGCAGTATTTT
CASRVVADTQYF
>-|TRBJ2-1|-|TRBV24-1
TGTGCCACCAGTGAGGCCCTTTTCGGACTCTCGAGGGATTACAATGAGCAGTTCTTC
CATSEALFGLSRDYNEQFF
>-|TRBJ2-3|-|TRBV11-2
TGTGCCAGCAGCTTAGTGCCCCAGTACACAGATACGCAGTATTTT
CASSLVPQYTDTQYF
>-|TRBJ1-1|-|TRBV11-2
TGTGCCAGCAGCTTGGACGGACAGTACGTTGAAGCTTTCTTT
CASSLDGQYVEAFF
>TRBD1|TRBJ1-1|-|TRBV5-8
TGTGCCAGCAATCGACAGGGAACGTCCTATACTGAAGCTTTCTTT
CASNRQGTSYTEAFF
>TRBD2|TRBJ2-3|-|TRBV18
TGTGCCAGCTCATCGGGACTAGCGGGGTACACAGATACGCAGTATTTT
CASSSGLAGYTDTQYF
>-|TRBJ2-7|-|TRBV14
TGTGCCAGCTCCCTCTCGCGGGGTCTCTACGAGCAGTACTTC
CASSLSRGLYEQYF
>TRBD1|TRBJ2-7|-|TRBV2
TGTGCCAGCAGCGCCGGGACAGAGTCCTACGAGCAGTACTTC
CASSAGTESYEQYF
>TRBD1|TRBJ2-7|-|TRBV13
TGTGCCAGCAGCTTAGGGACAGGGTACGGCTACGAGCAGTACTTC
CASSLGTGYGYEQYF
>TRBD2|TRBJ2-7|-|TRBV19
TGTGCCAGTAAGGGACTAGCGGGCTACGAGCAGTACTTC
CASKGLAGYEQYF
>TRBD1|TRBJ1-3|few|TRBV29-1
TGCAGCGTTTTGGAGGGGGCCTCTGGAAACACCATATATTTT
CSVLEGASGNTIYF